The source of this T cell receptor beta chain is a study of cytomegalovirus exposure and HLA in healthy donors (dated by TCRdb to the late 2010s). About the investigation overall: An earlier analysis of about 560 of the donors reported 276 Gb of sequence data and 95 million to 140 million unique TCR beta sequences obtained from about 179 million T cells. About 300 gigabases of sequencing data and approximately 85 million unique TCR sequences were included in an early release covering about 600 HLA-typed donors. The genetic ancestry cluster associated with self-reported Caucasian donors included 65% to 90% of the 398 genotyped donors. The study aimed to test whether signatures of past pathogen exposure could be identified by cataloging public T cell receptors. The T cell repertoires of 550 to 850 subjects were profiled by immunosequencing and related to cytomegalovirus serostatus. Along with the roughly 710-subject first cohort, a separate validation cohort of roughly 110 different subjects was used. To predict cytomegalovirus infection status, the study combined high-throughput TCR immunosequencing, statistical association of individual TCRs with disease status, and machine learning. In a later analysis, previously published TCR beta repertoires from hundreds of donors were re-analyzed and high-resolution HLA genotyping was added so that TCR occurrence patterns could be studied. In the later analysis, no new phenotypic data were used to find candidate immune exposures; instead, reliance was placed on TCR beta sequences and their occurrence across donors. To decide whether each TCR beta V gene segment behaved as functional or pseudogenic, an earlier analysis of nearly 600 of the donors relied on high-throughput TCR beta sequencing. Donor age, sex, ethnicity and CMV serostatus were compiled alongside the repertoire data. A later genetic analysis took genome-wide SNP genotypes for about three fifths of the 666 donors and used that subset as a discovery cohort. All discovery cohort repertoires had been generated using a single sequencing platform. HLA typing covered class I and class II loci at four-digit resolution. Typing coverage varied by locus: 629-630 donors for A, B, C, DRB1 and DQB1; roughly 520 for DQA1; nearly 610 for DPA1; under 490 for DPB1. A few DR-DQ haplotypes were treated as single units for association and clustering because of strong linkage in the cohort. On average, 235,054 unique TCR beta nucleotide sequences were sequenced per donor among 398 genotyped donors of the cohort, with around 19% of those sequences being non-productive. Beyond this particular receptor, the publication reports: An earlier analysis of approximately 540 of the donors showed that most TCR beta V segments appeared in productive rearrangements either about 90% or about 30% of the time, which broadly matched IMGT annotations. Cytomegalovirus status was reported to be diagnosed by the classifier with high specificity and sensitivity in both the original and validation cohorts. Specific HLA alleles were associated with 18,000 or so TCR beta sequences at a false discovery rate of 0.05 in a later analysis. In a later analysis, most CMV-associated TCR beta chains were found to appear HLA-restricted, with HLA associations seemingly driven largely by CMV exposure. Some IMGT-functional V segments, including TRBV6-2 and TRBV6-3, could not be distinguished by the 87-base-pair reads and were therefore excluded. Some 15 rarely observed V segments, including chromosome 9 orphons, were excluded from the earlier analysis of almost 600 of the donors because counts were too low. The authors suggested that the approach could potentially be generalized to other disease states and immunological phenotypes. The sequencing pipeline was judged likely to have produced a cluster of highly shared sequence variants as a technical artifact. The presence/absence analyses assumed that sequencing depth was roughly uniform across donors, and that assumption may not be true. A later analysis reported that several top co-occurrence clusters appeared linked to parvovirus B19, influenza, CMV and Epstein-Barr virus. Assigning TCR associations to individual alleles was difficult when HLA alleles, especially DR and DQ, strongly co-occurred. The study listed over 150 TCR beta chains as associated with cytomegalovirus. Most TCR sequences were seen in very few donors, while some public TCRs were found in many individuals. Only TCR beta chains were sequenced in this cohort, and the absence of alpha or paired-chain data limited detectable features. For the cohort, immune exposure information was limited to CMV serostatus. In a later genetic analysis, a missense DCLRE1C variant was associated with V-gene and J-gene trimming of TCR beta chains, and the association was replicated in an independent cohort. A later genetic analysis reported fewer N-insertions in productive TCRs among donors in an Asian-associated ancestry cluster than the 666-donor mean. In a later analysis, TCR association rates were found to vary across HLA loci, with the most associated TCRs seen for DRB1 alleles and the fewest for HLA-C alleles. Because HLA typing was missing for some donors at each locus, association tests included only the typed subset. A further reported finding was that TCR beta sequences accurately predicted the HLA-A and HLA-B alleles for most subjects in the first cohort. A later analysis found that HLA-associated TCR beta chains were more clonally expanded and had lower generation probabilities than equally common non-associated chains. Three of the identified cytomegalovirus-associated TCR beta chains were confirmed in vitro to be specific for cytomegalovirus antigens. Linkage disequilibrium might explain the correlated functional status among segregating V segments, but an unknown experimental factor could not be excluded.

The library was built by means of the immunoSEQ multiplex PCR assay. For the multiplex PCR, a mixture combining 60 forward primers for TCR Vbeta segments and 13 reverse primers for TCR Jbeta segments was used. The CDR3 region of rearranged TCR beta genes was amplified from genomic DNA with a multiplex PCR assay. The amplified TCR beta libraries were sequenced on the Illumina HiSeq System as 87-base-pair reads. In the source study's methods: A later analysis tallied around 80 million unique TCR beta chains across the 666 repertoires, and some 10 million of those chains were shared by two or more donors. To remove PCR and sequencing errors, raw reads were error-corrected and collapsed into unique sequences using a nearest-neighbor algorithm that merged closely related sequences. CDR3 sequences were aligned to IMGT reference sequences to assign V, D and J gene segments. For a sequence to be retained, a match of at least six nucleotides to both a V gene segment and a J gene segment was required. A rearrangement was called productive if the CDR3 had no stop codons and remained in frame with V and J, and every other rearrangement was called non-productive. CDR3 was defined according to IMGT convention as the region running from the second conserved V-encoded cysteine to the conserved J-encoded phenylalanine. In an earlier analysis of 500 to 650 of the donors, sequences lacking an unambiguous match to a single V gene segment were excluded. In an earlier analysis of 500 to 750 of the donors, V segments were called functional above 56.7% productive rearrangements and were called segregating when the between-donor standard deviation exceeded 5%. To diagnose cytomegalovirus status from the catalog of TCR beta chain sequences, a statistical classification framework was built. A later analysis assigned V and J genes by comparing TCR nucleotide sequences with IMGT/GENE-DB human TR gene sequences. In a later analysis, CDR3 sequences and most-parsimonious VDJ recombination scenarios were assigned using the TCRdist pipeline. In a later analysis, each TCR beta chain was defined by its CDR3 amino acid sequence together with its V-gene family, and reads lacking a unique V-gene family were excluded. In a later analysis, approximately 640 highly shared, low-generation-probability nucleotide sequences were removed to address suspected cross-contamination and a sequencing artifact. In a later analysis, a clonal expansion index was calculated for each public chain from normalized within-repertoire ranks of inferred template counts. In a later analysis, generation probabilities were computed with a VDJ recombination model fitted to out-of-frame rearrangements, and the resulting probabilities were checked against IGoR. A later analysis scored TCR-TCR, TCR-HLA and TCR-CMV co-occurrence with hypergeometric tests, applying a repertoire-size bias correction to TCR pairs. In a later analysis, false discovery rates were estimated by permuting HLA or CMV assignments 20 times. A later analysis grouped co-occurring TCRs with DBSCAN, adding TCRdist sequence similarity when clustering within HLA-allele-positive subsets. Co-occurrence clustering excluded repertoires with fewer than 30,000 or more than 120,000 public chains, plus five with anomalous nucleotide sharing. TCRdb provides this immuneACCESS table in a form limited to in-frame rearrangements. Some clones are lacking; in checked studies, under half of them reflect an unresolved V gene, and why the rest are absent is not known. V and J calls plus clone size are reproduced from that table; the DNA served to infer D and trimming. The sample table lists roughly 110,000 clones, over 75% of them with a count of one. The ten largest make up about 4.3% of the sample.

The cohort was made up of 650 to 700 healthy bone marrow donors. At the time of sampling, every cohort member was nominally healthy, though immune exposures that went unrecorded were likely present. The donor tested CMV seronegative and was one of the 352 seronegative cohort members. Each donor provided a peripheral blood sample, and peripheral blood mononuclear cells were used for TCR beta sequencing. The Qiagen DNeasy Blood Extraction Kit was used to extract genomic DNA from the blood cell samples. Inclusive of the bounding cysteine and phenylalanine, the CDR3 is 14 residues long. Kept here is only the CDR3 DNA, which spans 42 bases and is read in frame from base 1. Trimming takes 6 bases from V and 5 bases from J, and the germline ends sit 16 bases apart. The germline V gene (reference sequence) specifies MNHEY as CDR1 and SMNVEV as CDR2. Points on this clone: It lacks a known antigen. The record has no base qualities; no much larger clone is one base away.

This sequence uses TRBV27 and TRBJ2-5; the D gene cannot be resolved reliably. The sequence was collected from a male donor in good health and CMV-seronegative. Sample: PBMCs. The encoded CDR3 is CASSPDLLRETQYF. The nucleotide sequence is TGTGCCAGCAGCCCCGACCTCCTCAGGGAGACCCAGTACTTC.